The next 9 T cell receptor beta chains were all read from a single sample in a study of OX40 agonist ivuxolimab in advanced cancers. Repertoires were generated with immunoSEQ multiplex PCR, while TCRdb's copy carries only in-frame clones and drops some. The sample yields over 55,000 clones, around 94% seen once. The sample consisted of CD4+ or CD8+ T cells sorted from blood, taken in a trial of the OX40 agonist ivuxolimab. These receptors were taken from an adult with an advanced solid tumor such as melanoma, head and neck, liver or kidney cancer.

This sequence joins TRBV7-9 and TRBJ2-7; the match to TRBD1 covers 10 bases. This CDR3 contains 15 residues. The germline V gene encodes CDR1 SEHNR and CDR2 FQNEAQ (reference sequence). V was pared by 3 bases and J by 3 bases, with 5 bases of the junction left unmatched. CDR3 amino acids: CASSFRDRGIYEQYF. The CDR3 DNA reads TGTGCCAGCAGCTTCCGGGACAGGGGTATCTACGAGCAGTACTTC.

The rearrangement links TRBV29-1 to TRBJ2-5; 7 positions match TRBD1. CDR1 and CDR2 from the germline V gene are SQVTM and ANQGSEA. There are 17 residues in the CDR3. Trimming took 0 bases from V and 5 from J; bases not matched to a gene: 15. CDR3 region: CSVEDYPARGGGETQYF. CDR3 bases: TGCAGCGTTGAAGATTACCCGGCACGAGGGGGCGGTGAGACCCAGTACTTC.

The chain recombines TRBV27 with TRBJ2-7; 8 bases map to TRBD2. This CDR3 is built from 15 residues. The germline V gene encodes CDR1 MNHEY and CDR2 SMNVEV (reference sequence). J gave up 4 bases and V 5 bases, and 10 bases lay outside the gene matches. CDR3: CASSLLAGFAYEQYF. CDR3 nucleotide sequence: TGTGCCAGCAGTCTGTTAGCGGGATTCGCATACGAGCAGTACTTC.

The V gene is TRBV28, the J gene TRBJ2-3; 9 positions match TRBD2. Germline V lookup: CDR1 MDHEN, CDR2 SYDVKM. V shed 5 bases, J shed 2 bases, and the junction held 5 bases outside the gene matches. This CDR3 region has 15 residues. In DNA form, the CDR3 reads TGTGCCAGCAGTCCGGGACTAGCATTCACAGATACGCAGTATTTT. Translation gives CASSPGLAFTDTQYF. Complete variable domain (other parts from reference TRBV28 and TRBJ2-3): DVKVTQSSRYLVKRTGEKVFLECVQDMDHENMFWYRQDPGLGLRLIYFSYDVKMKEKGDIPEGYSVSREKKERFSLILESASTNQTSMYLCASSPGLAFTDTQYFGPGTRLTVL.

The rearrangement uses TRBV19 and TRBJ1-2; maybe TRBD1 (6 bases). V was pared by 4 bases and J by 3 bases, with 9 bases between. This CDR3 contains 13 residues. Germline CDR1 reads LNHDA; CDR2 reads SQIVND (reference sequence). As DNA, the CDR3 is TGTGCCAGTAGTAATACAGGGTACTATGGCTACACCTTC. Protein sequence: CASSNTGYYGYTF. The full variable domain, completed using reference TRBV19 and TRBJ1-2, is DGGITQSPKYLFRKEGQNVTLSCEQNLNHDAMYWYRQDPGQGLRLIYYSQIVNDFQKGDIAEGYSVSREKKESFPLTVTSAQKNPTAFYLCASSNTGYYGYTFGSGTRLTVV.

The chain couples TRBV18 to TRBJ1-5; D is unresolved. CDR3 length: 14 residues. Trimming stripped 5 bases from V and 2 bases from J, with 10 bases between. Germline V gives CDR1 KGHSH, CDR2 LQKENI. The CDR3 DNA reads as TGTGCCAGCTCAACACGGCAGGGCAATCAGCCCCAGCATTTT. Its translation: CASSTRQGNQPQHF.

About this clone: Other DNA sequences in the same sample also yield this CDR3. CDR3 nucleotide sequence: TGTGCCAGCAGTTTAGGGCTGAACACTGAAGCTTTCTTT. This encodes CASSLGLNTEAFF. The gene calls are TRBV27 and TRBJ1-1; D is unresolved. This CDR3 region has 13 residues. V was cut by 2 bases and J by 0 bases, with 4 bases left in between. CDR1 is MNHEY and CDR2 is SMNVEV in the germline V gene (reference sequence).

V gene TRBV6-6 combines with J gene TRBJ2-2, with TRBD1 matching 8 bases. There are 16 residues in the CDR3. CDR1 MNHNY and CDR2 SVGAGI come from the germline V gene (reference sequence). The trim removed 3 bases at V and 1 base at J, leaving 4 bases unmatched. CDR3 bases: TGTGCCAGCAGTTATTGGGACAGGAAGAACACCGGGGAGCTGTTTTTT. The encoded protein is CASSYWDRKNTGELFF.

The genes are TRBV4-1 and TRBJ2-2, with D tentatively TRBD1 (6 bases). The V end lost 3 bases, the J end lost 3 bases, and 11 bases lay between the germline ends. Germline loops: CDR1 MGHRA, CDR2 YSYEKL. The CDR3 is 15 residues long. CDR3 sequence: CASSQGAFDTGELFF. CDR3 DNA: TGCGCCAGCAGCCAGGGGGCGTTTGACACCGGGGAGCTGTTTTTT.